These 24 T cell receptor beta chains came from one sample sequenced in a study of patients and donors after allogeneic stem cell transplantation. TCRdb recomputed calls from the RT-PCR reads with MiXCR, one row per CDR3 protein. The table has about 960,000 distinct CDR3 sequences, under 20% seen once; the top ten hold around 6%. Sequencing was done on a sample of blood, either unsorted or a sorted T cell fraction (not recorded which). These receptors were collected from a human donor who was either an allogeneic HSCT recipient or a stem cell or donor lymphocyte infusion donor (not recorded which). It is not recorded whose cells these are; they may come from a transplant donor.

V usage is TRBV5-1 and J usage is TRBJ2-1, with 9 bases fitting TRBD2. The V segment lost 0 bases and the J segment 3 bases; nucleotides outside the gene matches: 4. From germline, CDR1 is SGHRS and CDR2 YFSETQ. The CDR3 has 16 residues. CDR3 nucleotide sequence: TGCGCCAGCAGCTTGGTATCTAGCGGGGACTACAATGAGCAGTTCTTC. Translation: CASSLVSSGDYNEQFF.

Only a few counts were recorded for this clonotype. The rearrangement links TRBV5-1 to TRBJ2-1; tentative D call: TRBD2 (5 bases). V lost 2 bases to trimming and J lost 8 bases, with 14 bases between them. Germline CDR1 SGHRS, CDR2 YFSETQ. This CDR3 comprises 14 residues. CDR3 loop: CASSFSEVGDEQFF. CDR3 nucleotides: TGCGCCAGCAGCTTTAGCGAGGTGGGCGATGAGCAGTTCTTC. Looking up the rest from reference TRBV5-1 and TRBJ2-1 gives the full variable domain: KAGVTQTPRYLIKTRGQQVTLSCSPISGHRSVSWYQQTPGQGLQFLFEYFSETQRNKGNFPGRFSGRQFSNSRSEMNVSTLELGDSALYLCASSFSEVGDEQFFGPGTRLTVL.

This clonotype was recorded a few times. This chain joins TRBV20-1 and TRBJ1-4; D not certain. The ends were cut back, 3 bases at V and 2 bases at J, with 7 bases in the middle. From germline, CDR1 is DFQATT and CDR2 SNEGSKA (reference sequence). The CDR3 runs 13 residues. Here the CDR3 DNA reads TGCAGTGCTAGCTCGTCTACTAATGAAAAACTGTTTTTT. It is translated as CSASSSTNEKLFF.

The chain joins TRBV7-3 to TRBJ2-3, with unresolved D. V gave up 5 bases and J gave up 5 bases, with 14 bases separating them. This CDR3 contains 14 residues. Per the germline V gene, CDR1 is SGHTA and CDR2 is FQGTGA. Written as DNA, the CDR3 is TGTGCCAGCAGCCGTCTCGGGCTGCTAGATACGCAGTATTTT. It translates to CASSRLGLLDTQYF. The variable domain in full, with the rest retrieved from reference TRBV7-3 and TRBJ2-3, is GAGVSQTPSNKVTEKGKYVELRCDPISGHTALYWYRQSLGQGPEFLIYFQGTGAADDSGLPNDRFFAVRPEGSVSTLKIQRTERGDSAVYLCASSRLGLLDTQYFGPGTRLTVL.

This clonotype was seen a few times. The chain employs TRBV6-5 and TRBJ1-2; D is undetermined. Looked up from germline, CDR1 is MNHEY and CDR2 is SVGAGI. The CDR3 length is 12 residues. Trimming removed 2 bases at V and 8 bases at J, with 9 bases between. The CDR3 spells CASSYPLGGYTF. As DNA, the CDR3 is TGTGCCAGCAGTTACCCCCTCGGGGGCTACACCTTC.

This clonotype was recorded a few times. The gene calls are TRBV6-2 or TRBV6-3 and TRBJ1-4; tentatively, D is TRBD1 (6 bases). Looked up from germline, CDR1 is MNHEY and CDR2 is SVGEGT. Trimming took 2 bases from V and 4 from J, leaving 11 bases between them. The CDR3 extends over 15 amino acids. CDR3 residues: CASSYPGQFNEKLFF. The CDR3 DNA sequence: TGTGCCAGCAGTTACCCCGGACAGTTTAATGAAAAACTGTTTTTT.

The rearrangement joins TRBV27 to TRBJ2-7; D remains unclear. CDR1 MNHEY and CDR2 SMNVEV come from the germline V gene (reference sequence). This CDR3 spans 15 amino acids. Trimming removed 2 bases at V and 4 bases at J, with 15 bases between. The CDR3 loop reads CASSLTGLAPYEQYF. The CDR3 coding sequence is TGTGCCAGCAGTTTAACCGGGTTGGCCCCATACGAGCAGTACTTC.

In its sample, this clonotype was seen a few times. The rearrangement links TRBV12-3 or TRBV12-4 to TRBJ1-2; 10 bases align to TRBD1. The CDR3 sequence is 18 residues long. With 5 bases clipped from V and 5 bases from J, the junction kept 17 bases outside the gene matches. CDR3 DNA: TGTGCCAGCAGTCCCGTGACAGGGGGCGGCCCTGGTCGGTATGGCTACACCTTC. This translates into CASSPVTGGGPGRYGYTF.

The sample holds many counts of this clonotype. The chain combines TRBV3-1 with TRBJ2-7; D is unclear. Germline CDR1 and CDR2: LGHDT and YNNKEL (reference sequence). The CDR3 totals 11 residues. V lost 6 bases to trimming and J lost 3 bases, with 6 bases between them. The DNA for the CDR3 is TGTGCCAGCAGTCACGACTACGAGCAGTACTTC. Its translation: CASSHDYEQYF.

This rearrangement joins TRBV4-1 to TRBJ2-2; TRBD2 matches 7 bases. Germline assignment: CDR1 MGHRA and CDR2 YSYEKL. The CDR3 is made up of 15 amino acids. V lost 1 base to trimming and J lost 1 base; unmatched junction nucleotides: 0. CDR3 DNA sequence: TGCGCCAGCAGCCAAGGGACTAGGAACACCGGGGAGCTGTTTTTT. Translating it yields CASSQGTRNTGELFF.

As concerns this clonotype: A read error may produce the germline difference seen at one junction end. This chain joins TRBV27 and TRBJ1-5, with D maybe TRBD1 (5 bases). The CDR3 length is 14 residues. From germline, CDR1 is MNHEY and CDR2 SMNVEV (reference sequence). In DNA form, the CDR3 reads TGTGCCAGCAGCCGAGGACAAGGGGATCATCCCCAGCATTTT. This sequence encodes CASSRGQGDHPQHF.

This clonotype occurred many times. The chain recombines TRBV5-1 with TRBJ2-1; a possible D gene is TRBD1 (6 bases). Trimming took off 0 bases at V and 0 bases at J, with 7 bases between the two ends. CDR1 and CDR2 from the germline V gene are SGHRS and YFSETQ. This CDR3 region has 15 residues. The CDR3 nucleotides are TGCGCCAGCAGCTTGGTACAGGGCTCCTACAATGAGCAGTTCTTC. Encoded protein: CASSLVQGSYNEQFF.

This clonotype turned up a few times. The chain links TRBV7-9 to TRBJ1-2; no reliable D call. Germline CDR1 reads SEHNR; CDR2 reads FQNEAQ (reference sequence). The V end lost 1 base, the J end lost 6 bases, and 6 bases lay between the germline ends. This CDR3 has 12 amino acids. CDR3 nucleotides: TGTGCCAGCAGCTTAGAGGTGCATGGCTACACCTTC. Its translation is CASSLEVHGYTF. Together with reference TRBV7-9 and TRBJ1-2, the CDR3 gives the full variable domain: DTGVSQNPRHKITKRGQNVTFRCDPISEHNRLYWYRQTLGQGPEFLTYFQNEAQLEKSRLLSDRFSAERPKGSFSTLEIQRTEQGDSAMYLCASSLEVHGYTFGSGTRLTVV.

This clonotype occurred a few times. V and J are TRBV7-8 and TRBJ2-7; 8 bases fit TRBD1. Germline values: CDR1 SGHVS, CDR2 FQNEAQ. The V gene end was trimmed by 7 bases and the J gene end by 2 bases; junction bases not matched to a gene: 7. The length of the CDR3 is 14 residues. The chain's CDR3 is CASTIGQGAYEQYF. The CDR3, as DNA: TGTGCCAGCACCATCGGACAGGGTGCCTACGAGCAGTACTTC.

The V call is TRBV7-9, the J call TRBJ1-5; 7 bases fit TRBD1. J was trimmed by 2 bases and V by 4 bases; bases with no gene match: 8. The CDR3 runs to 16 residues. Germline V gene lookup returns CDR1 SEHNR and CDR2 FQNEAQ (reference sequence). The CDR3 region is CASSWGFGQGNQPQHF. The CDR3 region has the DNA TGTGCCAGCAGCTGGGGCTTTGGACAGGGCAATCAGCCCCAGCATTTT.

This chain connects TRBV30 to TRBJ1-1; D ambiguous. The V gene lost 2 bases and the J gene lost 6 bases, with 7 bases spanning the gap. Per the germline V gene, CDR1 is GTSNPN and CDR2 is SVGIG (reference sequence). This CDR3 has 11 residues. The CDR3 region is CAWSRESEAFF. The CDR3 nucleotides read TGTGCCTGGAGTCGGGAGTCTGAAGCTTTCTTT.

The rearrangement links TRBV29-1 to TRBJ1-2; D call uncertain. The CDR3 runs 12 residues. Germline values: CDR1 SQVTM, CDR2 ANQGSEA. The V end was cut by 3 bases, the J end by 2 bases, with 7 bases between. CDR3 coding DNA: TGCAGCGTTGATAGGGCGAACTATGGCTACACCTTC. It yields the protein CSVDRANYGYTF.

V and J are TRBV6-1 and TRBJ1-2; D unresolved. This CDR3 is 12 amino acids long. Trimming took off 2 bases at V and 5 bases at J, with 6 bases between the two ends. Germline assignment: CDR1 MNHNS and CDR2 SASEGT. CDR3 in amino acids: CASSEWGYGYTF. The CDR3 DNA follows: TGTGCCAGCAGTGAATGGGGTTATGGCTACACCTTC.

The genes are TRBV20-1 and TRBJ2-1, with 11 nucleotides matching TRBD2. The junction had 5 bases not matched to a gene; V was cut back by 0 bases and J by 4 bases. Per germline, CDR1 DFQATT and CDR2 SNEGSKA (reference sequence). The CDR3 runs 16 residues. The CDR3 nucleotides read TGCAGTGCTAGAGACCGACTAGCGGGGCCTTACAATGAGCAGTTCTTC. It encodes CSARDRLAGPYNEQFF.

The chain employs TRBV19 and TRBJ2-3, with D perhaps matching TRBD1 (5 bases). From germline, CDR1 is LNHDA and CDR2 SQIVND (reference sequence). The V gene lost 4 bases and the J gene lost 2 bases, with 10 bases spanning the gap. The CDR3 runs to 14 residues. The CDR3 coding sequence is TGTGCCAGTAGTACTCCAGGGTTCACAGATACGCAGTATTTT. Amino acid sequence: CASSTPGFTDTQYF. Complete variable domain (other parts from reference TRBV19 and TRBJ2-3): DGGITQSPKYLFRKEGQNVTLSCEQNLNHDAMYWYRQDPGQGLRLIYYSQIVNDFQKGDIAEGYSVSREKKESFPLTVTSAQKNPTAFYLCASSTPGFTDTQYFGPGTRLTVL.

This clonotype was detected a few times. The chain is built from TRBV12-3 or TRBV12-4 and TRBJ2-5; no clear D. There are 15 residues in the CDR3. Trimming removed 2 bases at V and 7 bases at J, with 17 bases between. CDR3 DNA sequence: TGTGCCAGCAGTTTAAGGCAATGGCTTTTTGGGACCCAGTACTTC. Protein product: CASSLRQWLFGTQYF.

The rearrangement uses TRBV7-9 and TRBJ1-4; the D is unclear. The V end was cut by 3 bases, the J end by 5 bases, with 13 bases between. From germline, CDR1 is SEHNR and CDR2 FQNEAQ (reference sequence). CDR3 length: 15 residues. This CDR3 is CASSFLAGGNEKLFF. In DNA form, the CDR3 reads TGTGCCAGCAGCTTCTTGGCCGGCGGAAATGAAAAACTGTTTTTT.

This chain connects TRBV5-1 to TRBJ2-7, with a possible D match to TRBD1 (5 bases). Between the trimmed V and J ends, which lost 4 bases and 3 bases, there was a span of 11 bases. Germline V gene sequence: CDR1 SGHRS, CDR2 YFSETQ. The CDR3 runs 13 residues. CDR3 sequence (DNA): TGCGCCAGCAGCACGGAAAGGGGCTACGAGCAGTACTTC. As protein: CASSTERGYEQYF.

V gene TRBV6-5 combines with J gene TRBJ1-2; TRBD1 is a possible D gene (6 bases). This CDR3 is 15 amino acids long. V lost 4 bases and J lost 4, with 16 bases in between. Germline loops: CDR1 MNHEY, CDR2 SVGAGI. CDR3 coding DNA: TGTGCCAGCAGTTGGTCGGGGGCGATGAGCTATGGCTACACCTTC. Amino acids: CASSWSGAMSYGYTF.